The source of this TCR beta chain is a study of shared clonotypes between healthy human individuals. The CDR3 sequence is 14 residues long. Germline V gene data show CDR1 as SGHRS and CDR2 as YFSETQ. J was trimmed by 10 bases and V by 3 bases; bases with no gene match: 4. This clone appeared a single time. Several immunoSEQ plates held equal portions of the genomic DNA taken from each subset. Methods used by the authors: ImmunoSEQ gave junction-only sequences without quality scores, so filtering differed. Produced via immunoSEQ multiplex PCR; TCRdb's table is partial and in-frame only. That table gives V, J and clone size, and the DNA gave D and trimming. The repertoire holds 2 million to 2.5 million clones, around 90% seen once, with around 0.4% in the top ten.

The sequencing sample was made of naive CD4+ T cells from PBMCs. Subset indicated: CD45RA+ positively selected. The receptor was isolated from a man between 18 and 35 years old in good health. Some clones in this sample may be carry-over from other donors' samples. The chain carries TRBV5-1 and TRBJ1-4, with 12 bases that match TRBD1. As DNA, the CDR3 is TGCGCCAGCAGCTCCGGGACAGGGGGCGGAAAACTGTTTTTT. This encodes CASSSGTGGGKLFF.